A single sample gave rise to the 14 T cell receptor beta chains below, sequenced in a study of post-analysis software for immune sequencing data. Whole-study findings and limits: There were five or six TRBV segments more frequent in patients than controls, and TRBV5-6, TRBV5-1 and TRBV20-1 were among them.

Their antigens are not known. Each TCR beta cDNA library carried unique molecular identifiers. TCRdb re-called the PCR reads through MiXCR, storing one row per CDR3 protein. The profile shows about 540,000 distinct CDR3 sequences, about a third of them singletons. The sequencing sample was made of blood. These receptors came from a girl aged 2 to 17 with multiple sclerosis.

In its sample, this clonotype was seen a few times. The chain links TRBV3-1 to TRBJ2-7; 8 bases are a match to TRBD1. This CDR3 is 14 amino acids long. In germline, CDR1 is LGHDT, CDR2 YNNKEL (reference sequence). The ends lost 4 bases at V and 2 bases at J; junction bases unmatched: 4. CDR3 coding DNA: TGTGCCAGCAGCCGGACAGGGAAAACCTACGAGCAGTACTTC. Translating gives CASSRTGKTYEQYF.

The chain is built from TRBV20-1 and TRBJ2-7, with 11 positions matching TRBD1. Germline CDR1 DFQATT, CDR2 SNEGSKA (reference sequence). The V segment lost 3 bases and the J segment 3 bases; nucleotides outside the gene matches: 13. This CDR3 spans 17 amino acids. The CDR3 DNA reads TGCAGTGCTAGCGCTGACACCGGGACAGGGGGGTTCTACGAGCAGTACTTC. Protein: CSASADTGTGGFYEQYF.

The J gene is TRBJ1-1, the V gene TRBV10-3; TRBD1 is a possible D gene (5 bases). V was cut by 5 bases and J by 3 bases, with 10 bases left in between. The CDR3 runs to 13 residues. The germline CDR1 and CDR2 sequences are ENHRY and SYGVKD. The CDR3 DNA follows: TGTGCCATCAGTTGGGGGGGGGACACTGAAGCTTTCTTT. Residues: CAISWGGDTEAFF.

This chain joins TRBV3-1 and TRBJ2-1; 9 bases map to TRBD2. The CDR3 runs to 16 residues. V shed 0 bases and J 5 bases; nucleotides not matched to a gene: 5. Germline loops: CDR1 LGHDT, CDR2 YNNKEL (reference sequence). CDR3 protein: CASSQDAGGPNNEQFF. The CDR3 bases are TGTGCCAGCAGCCAAGATGCGGGGGGGCCTAACAATGAGCAGTTCTTC.

The V call is TRBV28, the J call TRBJ2-4; 11 positions match TRBD2. The CDR3 sequence is 20 residues long. Germline CDR1 is MDHEN and CDR2 is SYDVKM. V was pared by 5 bases and J by 0 bases, with 15 bases of the junction left unmatched. The CDR3 spells CASSNWGSGGALTAKNIQYF. CDR3 sequence (DNA): TGTGCCAGCAGTAACTGGGGTAGCGGGGGGGCCCTTACAGCCAAAAACATTCAGTACTTC.

The genes are TRBV7-9 and TRBJ2-7, with a tentative D call TRBD1 (6 bases). Trimming left V 3 bases short and J 6 bases short, with 15 bases between. The CDR3 contains 14 residues. CDR1 is SEHNR and CDR2 is FQNEAQ in the germline V gene (reference sequence). CDR3 nucleotides: TGTGCCAGCAGCTTGACTACAGGGATCCGCGAGCAGTACTTC. Its protein is CASSLTTGIREQYF.

This clonotype was recorded many times. The chain employs TRBV5-6 and TRBJ2-3; 11 bases align to TRBD2. CDR3 size: 18 residues. CDR1 and CDR2 from the germline V gene are SGHDT and YYEEEE. J was trimmed by 2 bases and V by 0 bases; bases with no gene match: 8. The CDR3 sequence is CASSLGRLAGGFTDTQYF. As DNA, the CDR3 is TGTGCCAGCAGCTTGGGACGCCTAGCGGGGGGATTCACAGATACGCAGTATTTT. Full variable domain (missing parts from reference TRBV5-6 and TRBJ2-3): DAGVTQSPTHLIKTRGQQVTLRCSPKSGHDTVSWYQQALGQGPQFIFQYYEEEERQRGNFPDRFSGHQFPNYSSELNVNALLLGDSALYLCASSLGRLAGGFTDTQYFGPGTRLTVL.

This clonotype was seen a handful of times. The chain combines TRBV2 with TRBJ2-5; 10 bases line up with TRBD2. V shed 4 bases, J shed 4 bases, and the junction held 6 bases outside the gene matches. The CDR3 runs to 15 residues. Germline CDR1 SNHLY, CDR2 FYNNEI. CDR3 in DNA: TGTGCCAGCAGTGCAAGGGCTAGCGGGGGAGAGACCCAGTACTTC. Its protein product is CASSARASGGETQYF.

The chain is built from TRBV3-1 and TRBJ2-4; D tentatively fits TRBD1 or TRBD2 (5 bases each). V lost 1 base, J lost 8 bases, and 12 bases lay in between. The CDR3 is 14 amino acids. From germline, CDR1 is LGHDT and CDR2 YNNKEL (reference sequence). CDR3 nucleotide sequence: TGTGCCAGCAGCCAAGTCGGGGCAGGTGACATTCAGTACTTC. Translated: CASSQVGAGDIQYF.

The rearrangement joins TRBV11-3 to TRBJ1-1, with D unclear. Trimming removed 0 bases from V and 4 bases from J, with 6 bases in between. Germline lookup yields CDR1 SGHNT and CDR2 YENEEA. This CDR3 is 13 amino acids long. This chain's CDR3 is CASSLDDGTEAFF. CDR3 sequence (DNA): TGTGCCAGCAGCTTAGATGACGGCACTGAAGCTTTCTTT.

This clonotype was counted between two and nine times. The V gene is TRBV19, the J gene TRBJ1-2; D is undetermined. This CDR3 has 14 residues. Germline lookup yields CDR1 LNHDA and CDR2 SQIVND (reference sequence). The ends were cut back, 4 bases at V and 5 bases at J, with 14 bases in the middle. CDR3 nucleotide sequence: TGTGCCAGTAGTACCCAGCGGGGTACTTATGGCTACACCTTC. Translating gives CASSTQRGTYGYTF.

This clonotype was counted a few times. The rearrangement joins TRBV6-6 to TRBJ1-2; 10 positions agree with TRBD1. Germline CDR1 and CDR2: MNHNY and SVGAGI (reference sequence). V lost 6 bases to trimming and J lost 3 bases; unmatched junction nucleotides: 7. The CDR3 has 15 residues. DNA for the CDR3: TGTGCCAGCAGCCCGACAGGGGGCAAGGACTATGGCTACACCTTC. As protein: CASSPTGGKDYGYTF.

This chain links TRBV7-9 with TRBJ2-3, with TRBD2 matching over 12 bases. J lost 6 bases, V lost 3 bases, and 7 bases had no gene match. The length of the CDR3 is 16 residues. Germline V gene data show CDR1 as SEHNR and CDR2 as FQNEAQ (reference sequence). The chain's CDR3 is CASSFGLAGIRDTQYF. DNA of the CDR3: TGTGCCAGCAGCTTCGGACTAGCGGGGATTCGGGATACGCAGTATTTT.

The chain recombines TRBV7-8 with TRBJ2-1; D uncertain. The CDR3 covers 12 residues. V was pared by 1 base and J by 10 bases, with 8 bases between. CDR1 SGHVS and CDR2 FQNEAQ come from the germline V gene. CDR3 amino acids: CASSLDSQEQFF. In nucleotides, the CDR3 is TGTGCCAGCAGCTTAGACTCCCAGGAGCAGTTCTTC. Looking up the rest from reference TRBV7-8 and TRBJ2-1 gives the full variable domain: GAGVSQSPRYKVAKRGQDVALRCDPISGHVSLFWYQQALGQGPEFLTYFQNEAQLDKSGLPSDRFFAERPEGSVSTLKIQRTQQEDSAVYLCASSLDSQEQFFGPGTRLTVL.